This T cell receptor beta chain was observed in a study of T cell changes during pregnancy in multiple sclerosis. Only in-frame clones appear in the TCRdb table, and some are missing; sequencing was by immunoSEQ multiplex PCR. In the table there are approximately 30,000 clones, about nine tenths of which are singletons. This CDR3 has 14 amino acids. Trimming took 10 bases from V and 1 from J, leaving 16 bases between them. The germline V gene encodes CDR1 SGHDT and CDR2 YYEEEE. The material was CD8+ T cells from peripheral blood mononuclear cells, obtained after pregnancy. The TCR comes from a female donor with multiple sclerosis, enrolled in a pregnancy study. V is TRBV5-6 and J is TRBJ2-3; a possible D gene is TRBD1 (5 bases). CDR3 region: CAGSQGSRTDTQYF. The CDR3 bases are TGTGCCGGATCCCAGGGAAGCCGCACAGATACGCAGTATTTT.